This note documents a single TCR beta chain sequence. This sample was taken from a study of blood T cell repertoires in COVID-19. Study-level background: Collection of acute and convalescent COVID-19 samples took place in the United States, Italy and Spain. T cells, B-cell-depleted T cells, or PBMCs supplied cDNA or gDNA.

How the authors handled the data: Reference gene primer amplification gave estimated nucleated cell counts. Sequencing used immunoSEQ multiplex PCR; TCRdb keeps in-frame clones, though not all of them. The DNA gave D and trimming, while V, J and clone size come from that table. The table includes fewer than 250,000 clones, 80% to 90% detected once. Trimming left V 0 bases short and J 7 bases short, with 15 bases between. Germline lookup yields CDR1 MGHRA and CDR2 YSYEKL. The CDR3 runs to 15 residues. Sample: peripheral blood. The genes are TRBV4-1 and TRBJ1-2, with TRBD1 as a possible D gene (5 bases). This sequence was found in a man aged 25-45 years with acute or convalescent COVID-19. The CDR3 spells CASSQEYGGRGGYTF. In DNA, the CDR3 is TGCGCCAGCAGCCAAGAATACGGGGGTCGAGGTGGCTACACCTTC.